The 14 T cell receptor beta chains below come from one sample, sequenced in a study of cytomegalovirus exposure and HLA in healthy donors. The PCR was carried out with 60 Vbeta primers and 13 Jbeta primers. The repertoire was sequenced with immunoSEQ multiplex PCR; TCRdb's copy has only in-frame clones and lacks some. The data show 35,000 to 45,000 clones, about half seen once. What was sequenced was PBMCs. Receptors originate from a man between 60 and 70 years old in good health and CMV-seronegative.

This clone has just a few counts. The chain joins TRBV2 to TRBJ1-4; the match to TRBD1 covers 8 bases. Germline loops: CDR1 SNHLY, CDR2 FYNNEI. V gave up 6 bases and J gave up 7 bases; unmatched junction bases: 7. This CDR3 spans 14 amino acids. Here the CDR3 reads CASRGTGSGEKLFF. The CDR3 coding sequence is TGTGCCAGCAGGGGGACAGGCTCCGGTGAAAAACTGTTTTTT.

V gene TRBV29-1 combines with J gene TRBJ2-7, with 10 bases lining up with TRBD1. Germline trimming cut 3 bases from V and 7 bases from J; bases unmatched to any gene: 6. This CDR3 region has 13 residues. Germline CDR1 is SQVTM and CDR2 is ANQGSEA. CDR3 residues: CSVDETGGWEQYF. The CDR3 coding sequence is TGCAGCGTTGATGAGACAGGGGGCTGGGAGCAGTACTTC.

This clone has a handful of counts. The chain is built from TRBV7-6 and TRBJ1-1; 9 bases fit TRBD1. The CDR3 consists of 18 residues. The V gene end was trimmed by 1 base and the J gene end by 5 bases; junction bases not matched to a gene: 14. CDR1 and CDR2 from the germline V gene are SGHVS and FNYEAQ. CDR3 sequence reads: CASSLDTGGSWRGTEAFF. The CDR3 DNA reads TGTGCCAGCAGCTTAGACACAGGGGGCAGTTGGAGAGGGACTGAAGCTTTCTTT.

The chain uses TRBV7-2 and TRBJ2-7; D ambiguous. The CDR3 has 16 residues. V was trimmed by 1 base and J by 1 base, leaving 14 bases between them. Germline assignment: CDR1 SGHTA and CDR2 FQGNSA. In DNA form, the CDR3 reads TGTGCCAGCAGCTTAGGGGCCAACTCCATTTCCTACGAGCAGTACTTC. Protein: CASSLGANSISYEQYF.

The chain employs TRBV30 and TRBJ2-3; TRBD2 matches at 9 bases. The CDR3 loop spans 15 amino acids. V was clipped by 2 bases and J by 2 bases; unmatched bases: 5. CDR1 and CDR2 from the germline V gene are GTSNPN and SVGIG (reference sequence). The CDR3 spells CAWSWLAGITDTQYF. CDR3 sequence (DNA): TGTGCCTGGAGTTGGCTAGCGGGGATCACAGATACGCAGTATTTT.

The rearrangement links TRBV6-1 to TRBJ2-7; 7 bases match TRBD2. This CDR3 is built from 15 residues. CDR1 and CDR2 (germline): MNHNS, SASEGT. V shed 6 bases, J shed 3 bases, and the junction held 11 bases outside the gene matches. The CDR3 coding sequence is TGTGCCAGCAGCCTAGCGGCTCACGTTTTCTACGAGCAGTACTTC. It yields the protein CASSLAAHVFYEQYF.

The chain is built from TRBV7-2 and TRBJ2-2, with 7 bases matching TRBD1. The CDR3 consists of 15 residues. Germline CDR1 reads SGHTA; CDR2 reads FQGNSA. V gave up 1 base and J gave up 4 bases; unmatched junction bases: 3. This chain's CDR3 is CASSLGAGGTGELFF. In DNA form, the CDR3 reads TGTGCCAGCAGCTTAGGGGCAGGGGGCACCGGGGAGCTGTTTTTT.

The chain recombines TRBV30 with TRBJ1-5; TRBD1 matches 7 bases. Trimming at V came to 5 bases and at J to 3 bases, leaving 4 bases not matched to a gene. The germline V gene has CDR1 GTSNPN and CDR2 SVGIG (reference sequence). The CDR3 contains 13 residues. This CDR3 reads CAWGGQTNQPQHF. CDR3 nucleotides: TGTGCCTGGGGGGGACAGACCAATCAGCCCCAGCATTTT.

The chain recombines TRBV7-8 with TRBJ2-3; no reliable D call. The germline V gene encodes CDR1 SGHVS and CDR2 FQNEAQ. This CDR3 has 13 amino acids. V shed 5 bases and J shed 1 base, with 7 bases lying between them. Here the CDR3 DNA reads TGTGCCAGCAGCCGCCAGGGCACAGATACGCAGTATTTT. Protein product: CASSRQGTDTQYF.

The chain employs TRBV14 and TRBJ2-7; 11 nucleotides match TRBD1. V gave up 3 bases and J gave up 9 bases; unmatched junction bases: 7. Germline V gene data show CDR1 as SGHDN and CDR2 as FVKESK. The CDR3 contains 14 residues. The CDR3 loop is CASSHLPGQGGQYF. In DNA form, the CDR3 reads TGTGCCAGCAGCCACCTCCCGGGACAGGGGGGGCAGTACTTC.

The CDR3 DNA reads TGCGCCAGCAGCCAAGAAGGAACAGTTTCTGGAAACACCATATATTTT. Translating it yields CASSQEGTVSGNTIYF. The chain employs TRBV4-1 and TRBJ1-3; D gene uncertain. This CDR3 has 16 residues. Trimming took 0 bases from V and 1 from J, leaving 10 bases between them. Germline V CDR1 and CDR2: MGHRA, YSYEKL.

The chain has TRBV5-1 and TRBJ1-4; the D gene is possibly TRBD1 (5 bases). V was shortened by 0 bases and J by 8 bases, with 14 bases between the two germline ends. Germline-derived CDR1 and CDR2 are SGHRS and YFSETQ. There are 15 residues in the CDR3. The CDR3 here is CASSLDAEQDEKLFF. CDR3 nucleotides: TGCGCCAGCAGCTTGGACGCCGAACAGGACGAAAAACTGTTTTTT.

The CDR3 DNA sequence: TGCGCCAGCAGTGAGTCGCTAGCGGGCGCCTACAATGAGCAGTTCTTC. This encodes CASSESLAGAYNEQFF. The V gene is TRBV10-1, the J gene TRBJ2-1, with 8 positions matching TRBD2. Germline V gene sequence: CDR1 WNHNN, CDR2 SYGVQD (reference sequence). Trimming cost V 0 bases and J 2 bases; bases outside gene matches: 3. The CDR3 sequence is 16 residues long.

This chain joins TRBV10-3 and TRBJ2-5; 7 bases agree with TRBD1. The end of the DNA is better explained by TRBJ2-7, so the J call may be wrong. The CDR3 runs to 14 residues. CDR1 ENHRY and CDR2 SYGVKD come from the germline V gene. Here the CDR3 DNA reads TGTGCCATCAGTGACCCGACAGGGCGAAACGAGCAGTACTTC. This gives the protein CAISDPTGRNEQYF.